Listed here is a single T cell receptor beta chain. Its specificity is unknown. This CDR3 comprises 14 residues. Germline V gene data show CDR1 as SQVTM and CDR2 as ANQGSEA. The ends lost 6 bases at V and 0 bases at J; junction bases unmatched: 5. CD45RO-negative, CCR7-selected cells formed the naive CD8 fraction, which excluded terminally differentiated effector memory CD45RA+ cells. Researchers divided each subset's genomic DNA evenly across several immunoSEQ plates. In the original processing: From ImmunoSEQ came sequences covering only the junction and carrying no quality scores, so filtering differed. The method was immunoSEQ multiplex PCR; TCRdb's version includes in-frame clones alone and lacks a portion of them. The DNA was the basis for D and trimming; V, J and clone size are from that table. The table records 650,000 to 800,000 clones, approximately 90% of them present only once. The data belong to a study of shared clonotypes between healthy human individuals. Across the whole study: Serving as donors were a couple of women and three men, whose ages spanned 18 to 49.

General study findings and limits: In having few donors, the study represented limited genetic and exposure-history diversity.

V is TRBV29-1 and J is TRBJ1-3; 7 bases agree with TRBD1. The source material was naive CD8+ T cells sorted from blood. This clonotype was obtained from a man in his thirties or forties in good health. The CDR3 bases are TGCAGCGTGGGAGGGACAGACTCTGGAAACACCATATATTTT. It is translated as CSVGGTDSGNTIYF.